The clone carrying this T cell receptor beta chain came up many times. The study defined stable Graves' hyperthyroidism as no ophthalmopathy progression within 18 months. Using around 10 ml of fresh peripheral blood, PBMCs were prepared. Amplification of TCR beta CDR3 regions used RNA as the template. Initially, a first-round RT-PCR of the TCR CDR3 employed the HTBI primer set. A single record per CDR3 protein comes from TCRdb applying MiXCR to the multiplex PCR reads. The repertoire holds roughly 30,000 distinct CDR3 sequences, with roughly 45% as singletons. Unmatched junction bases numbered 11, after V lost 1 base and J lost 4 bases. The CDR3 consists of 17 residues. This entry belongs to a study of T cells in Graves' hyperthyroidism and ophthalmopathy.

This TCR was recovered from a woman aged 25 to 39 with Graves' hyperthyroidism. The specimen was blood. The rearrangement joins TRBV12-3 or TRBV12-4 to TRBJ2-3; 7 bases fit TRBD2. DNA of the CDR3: TGTGCCAGCAGTTTAGGTGGTTGGGGGGGTAGGGCAGATACGCAGTATTTT. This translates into CASSLGGWGGRADTQYF.